A selection of T cell receptor beta chains follows, all from one sample in a study of cytomegalovirus exposure and HLA in healthy donors. The method was immunoSEQ multiplex PCR; TCRdb's version includes in-frame clones alone and lacks a portion of them. The sample includes over 110,000 clones, 82% of them seen just once. Sequenced sample: PBMCs. These receptors were collected from a male donor in good health and CMV-seronegative. The conserved cysteine and the conserved F or W are not part of the CDR3 here. The order of the fields is CDR3 protein, V gene, CDR3 length.

ASSDGLGGEQY TRBV10-1 11
ATRLTGYNEQF TRBV7-2 11
ASSSRQYEQF TRBV7-9 10
ASSIHRGPRGEQF TRBV27 13
ASSYRGYEQY TRBV5-6 10
AWSSDFRYGYT TRBV30 11
ASSQESLQGWNEQF TRBV14 14
ASSLGGSGTYEQY TRBV5-1 13
ASSPTAGELGQPQH TRBV27 14
ASSLTGVAGYT TRBV6-5 11
SVEATDTQY TRBV29-1 9
ASSLPGEETQY TRBV28 11
ASSEARGRAQNEQF TRBV2 14
ASSWSGGISYEQY TRBV27 13
ASRMGASGYT TRBV6-5 10
ASSEQNSGWNTGELF TRBV6-1 15
SVGSSPDSGLGITDTQY TRBV29-1 17
ASSVAGRQLAKNIQY TRBV9 15
ASSPLAGVDNEQF TRBV5-5 13
ASSQEALATYEQY TRBV4-3 13
ASSKLAGARDEQY TRBV21-1 13
ASSLNRGVPPEAF TRBV28 13
ASSPRGTANYGYT TRBV7-2 13
ASLTFRGLGPNQPQH TRBV28 15
ASRKQGASNQPQH TRBV6-5 13
ASSLAGGGQETQY TRBV2 13
ASSYNSRSYEQY TRBV7-2 12
ASSYVSVEDGGYT TRBV6-6 13
ASRPSGYTYEQY TRBV11-2 12
ASSPTAGTSKAYEQY TRBV27 15
ASSRREGDEQF TRBV18 11
ASSVGISGYEQY TRBV9 12
AWRIIQGAF TRBV30 9
ASSQEGASGRKADTQY TRBV4-3 16
ASSLGQGSWELF TRBV11-3 12
ASSPSGGSSYNEQF TRBV2 14
ASSLRGTEAF TRBV13 10
ASSAHLATDTQY TRBV2 12
ATARGSGEAF TRBV27 10
ASSRSDEQF TRBV27 9
AWQGAYLGNEQF TRBV30 12
ASSLNRGNTIY TRBV5-1 11
ASSQDPGQGYGYT TRBV5-1 13
ASLQGWNTEAF TRBV6-5 11
ASTRGGYGYT TRBV9 10
ATETGELGNEKLF TRBV15 13
ASRQQGTSPLAEQY TRBV27 14
ASSVGGVTDTQY TRBV9 12
ASSFSRLPGIQY TRBV7-9 12
ASSLGGLFQETQY TRBV7-2 13
ASSVPRRGGDNQPQH TRBV2 15